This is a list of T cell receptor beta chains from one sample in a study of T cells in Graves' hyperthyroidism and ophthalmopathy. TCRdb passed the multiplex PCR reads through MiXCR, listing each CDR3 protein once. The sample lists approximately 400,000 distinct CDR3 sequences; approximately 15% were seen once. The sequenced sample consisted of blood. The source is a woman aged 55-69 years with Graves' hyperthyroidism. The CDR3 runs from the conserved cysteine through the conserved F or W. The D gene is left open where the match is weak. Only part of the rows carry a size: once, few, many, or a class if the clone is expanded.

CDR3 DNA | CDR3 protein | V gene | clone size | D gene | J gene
TGTGCCAGCAGTGAACCCCCAGGTAGCACAGATACGCAGTATTTT | CASSEPPGSTDTQYF | TRBV6-1 | many | - | TRBJ2-3
TGCAGTGCTAGAGATGGGACTCAGAGCGGTGAAAAACTGTTTTTT | CSARDGTQSGEKLFF | TRBV20-1 | many | - | TRBJ1-4
TGTGCCACCAGTGATTCCGGGACAGTCGGAAACACCATATATTTT | CATSDSGTVGNTIYF | TRBV24-1 | many | TRBD1 | TRBJ1-3
TGCAGTGGAGGACTAGCGGGACCCACAGATACGCAGTATTTT | CSGGLAGPTDTQYF | TRBV20-1 | many | TRBD2 | TRBJ2-3
TGCGCCAGCAGCTTGGAAGTCGCAGGGACAGATACGCAGTATTTT | CASSLEVAGTDTQYF | TRBV5-1 | many | - | TRBJ2-3
TGCGCCAGCAGCTTGGTCTGGAACACCGGGGAGCTGTTTTTT | CASSLVWNTGELFF | TRBV5-1 | many | - | TRBJ2-2
TGTGCCAGCAAACAGGGCGGATATAGCAATCAGCCCCAGCATTTT | CASKQGGYSNQPQHF | TRBV2 | - | - | TRBJ1-5
TGTGCCAGCAGCTTAGGGTTCTCAGGAGGTACACAAGAGACCCAGTACTTC | CASSLGFSGGTQETQYF | TRBV7-2 | once | - | TRBJ2-5
TGTGCCAGCAGCTTAGATCCGGGACAGGGGCTAAATGAGCAGTTCTTC | CASSLDPGQGLNEQFF | TRBV11-2 | once | TRBD1 | TRBJ2-1
TGTGCCAGCACCTTGACAGGGAACACTGAAGCTTTCTTT | CASTLTGNTEAFF | TRBV12-3/TRBV12-4 | many | - | TRBJ1-1
TGTGCCAGCAGTTTAGCTTCTCTAGCGACCCAATACGAGCAGTACTTC | CASSLASLATQYEQYF | TRBV12-3/TRBV12-4 | many | - | TRBJ2-7
TGCAGTGCTAGTTTAGCGGGAGGCCCCACAGATACGCAGTATTTT | CSASLAGGPTDTQYF | TRBV20-1 | - | TRBD2 | TRBJ2-3
TGCAGTGCACTCACCTCCACTGGGGGGACGAGAAACATTCAGTACTTC | CSALTSTGGTRNIQYF | TRBV20-1 | few | - | TRBJ2-4
TGCGCCAGCAGTCCCACGGGTATCATTACAGTCAACTCCTACGAGCAGTACTTC | CASSPTGIITVNSYEQYF | TRBV4-1 | many | - | TRBJ2-7
TGTGCCAGTAGTTGGTCGTGGGGCACGGACTATGGCTACACCTTC | CASSWSWGTDYGYTF | TRBV19 | - | - | TRBJ1-2
TGCGCCAGCAGTGAGTCGTGGCAAGGGGGTATAAAGAATGAGCAGTTCTTC | CASSESWQGGIKNEQFF | TRBV10-2 | many | - | TRBJ2-1
TGTGCCAGCAGTTACCGCCCGGTTAAACACTACGCTGAAGCTTTCTTT | CASSYRPVKHYAEAFF | TRBV6-5 | many | - | TRBJ1-1
TGTGCCAGCAGCTTAAGCCAGGGGATGTACGGTGAGCAGTTCTTC | CASSLSQGMYGEQFF | TRBV11-3 | many | - | TRBJ2-1
TGTGCCAGCAGCTTGTCCTCCCAGGGTGTCTACGAGCAGTACTTC | CASSLSSQGVYEQYF | TRBV11-3 | many | - | TRBJ2-7
TGTGCCAGCAGCTTAGACGCGGGAGCAGATACGCAGTATTTT | CASSLDAGADTQYF | TRBV7-2 | few | TRBD2 | TRBJ2-3
TGTGCCAGCAGTTTATCGTTTGGGGCGGATGTGAACACTGAAGCTTTCTTT | CASSLSFGADVNTEAFF | TRBV27 | many | - | TRBJ1-1
TGTGCCAGCAGCTCACGACAAAATGTGGTAAAGCAGTACTTC | CASSSRQNVVKQYF | TRBV5-8 | few | - | TRBJ2-7
TGCAGTGCTAGTAGTAGGGGGAGCGGACAAGAGACCCAGTACTTC | CSASSRGSGQETQYF | TRBV20-1 | many | - | TRBJ2-5
TGTGCCACCAGTGATTGGATCATTCAGCCCCAGCATTTT | CATSDWIIQPQHF | TRBV24-1 | many | - | TRBJ1-5
TGCAGTGCTTCAGAGTTTGGGACGGTAGACGAAAAACTGTTTTTT | CSASEFGTVDEKLFF | TRBV20-1 | many | - | TRBJ1-4
TGCGCCAGCAGCCTTGGGTCCCAAGAGACCCAGTACTTC | CASSLGSQETQYF | TRBV4-1 | many | - | TRBJ2-5
TGCGCCAGCAGCTTGGCCAGAGCTAGCGGGAGGTACAATGAGCAGTTCTTC | CASSLARASGRYNEQFF | TRBV5-1 | - | TRBD2 | TRBJ2-1
TGTGCCAGCTCACCCCGTGGTCTATATGGCTACACCTTC | CASSPRGLYGYTF | TRBV18 | many | - | TRBJ1-2
TGTGCCAGCAGCTTGAGTTCAGCTAACAATGAGCAGTTCTTC | CASSLSSANNEQFF | TRBV5-4 | - | - | TRBJ2-1
TGTGCCACCAGTGTGACGACCTCCAGGGATGAGCAGTTCTTC | CATSVTTSRDEQFF | TRBV24-1 | many | - | TRBJ2-1
TGTGCCACCCGACTTAACGGACGGGGCGGCTACACCTTC | CATRLNGRGGYTF | TRBV24-1 | few | - | TRBJ1-2
TGTGCCAGCTCACCAGGGGCGAACTATGGCTACACCTTC | CASSPGANYGYTF | TRBV18 | many | - | TRBJ1-2
TGTGCCAGCAGCACCCGGACAGGAAGCACTAATGAAAAACTGTTTTTT | CASSTRTGSTNEKLFF | TRBV6-1 | many | TRBD1 | TRBJ1-4
TGTGCCAGCAGCGGGGGGCGGGGCAATGAGCAGTTCTTC | CASSGGRGNEQFF | TRBV11-2 | many | - | TRBJ2-1
TGTGCCAGCAGTCATCTCCCGGGACTAGGGAGAGAGACCGGGGAGCTGTTTTTT | CASSHLPGLGRETGELFF | TRBV28 | many | TRBD2 | TRBJ2-2
TGTGCCAGCAGCCTGACAGGGTCCGATGGCTACACCTTC | CASSLTGSDGYTF | TRBV12-3/TRBV12-4 | many | TRBD1 | TRBJ1-2
TGCGCCAGCAGCCAACTAGCGGGAGGGGCCTACGAGCAGTACTTC | CASSQLAGGAYEQYF | TRBV4-1 | many | TRBD2 | TRBJ2-7
TGTGCCAGCAGCACGAGACTAGCGGGAGCCACCACCGGGGAGCTGTTTTTT | CASSTRLAGATTGELFF | TRBV5-5 | many | TRBD2 | TRBJ2-2
TGTGCCTGGAGGAGGAGCGGGAACACCGGGGAGCTGTTTTTT | CAWRRSGNTGELFF | TRBV30 | - | - | TRBJ2-2
TGTGCCATCAGTGAGTCGAGGGGGGGGAACACTGAAGCTTTCTTT | CAISESRGGNTEAFF | TRBV10-3 | - | - | TRBJ1-1